A single sample gave rise to the 22 T cell receptor beta chains below, sequenced in a study of CD8 T cells in ankylosing spondylitis. One entry per CDR3 protein, called by TCRdb with MiXCR from the 5' RACE reads. The data contain 200,000 or so distinct CDR3 sequences, about 20% of them singletons. The sample consisted of blood, either unsorted or a sorted T cell fraction (not recorded which). Receptor source: a male donor aged 5-29 years with ankylosing spondylitis or in good health (not recorded which).

V usage is TRBV7-2 and J usage is TRBJ2-7, with 7 bases identical to TRBD2. V was pared by 2 bases and J by 3 bases, with 7 bases of the junction left unmatched. The CDR3 runs 15 residues. CDR1 SGHTA and CDR2 FQGNSA come from the germline V gene. CDR3 amino acids: CASSLSPTSVYEQYF. DNA for the CDR3: TGTGCCAGCAGCTTATCTCCCACTAGCGTCTACGAGCAGTACTTC.

This clonotype was recorded at least ten times. J is TRBJ2-2 and V is TRBV5-1; 13 bases line up with TRBD2. J was trimmed by 6 bases and V by 1 base; bases with no gene match: 12. Germline loops: CDR1 SGHRS, CDR2 YFSETQ. CDR3 length equals 19 residues. The CDR3 sequence is CASSLPNATSGRAAGELFF. The CDR3 nucleotides are TGCGCCAGCAGCTTGCCCAACGCTACTAGCGGGAGGGCCGCCGGGGAGCTGTTTTTT.

This clonotype was observed at least ten times. V and J are TRBV6-2 or TRBV6-3 and TRBJ2-7; D remains ambiguous. CDR3 size: 13 residues. V was cut by 2 bases and J by 3 bases, with 8 bases left in between. The V gene's germline CDR1 is MNHEY and CDR2 SVGEGT. The CDR3 DNA sequence: TGTGCCAGCAGTTACGGGTGGGGCTACGAGCAGTACTTC. It translates to CASSYGWGYEQYF.

In this sample, this clonotype turned up many times. The V and J genes are TRBV6-1 and TRBJ2-7; 7 nucleotides align to TRBD2. The CDR3 runs to 11 residues. Unmatched junction bases numbered 3, after V lost 11 bases and J lost 2 bases. Germline V gene data show CDR1 as MNHNS and CDR2 as SASEGT. DNA of the CDR3: TGTGCCGGGGGGGAGGCCTACGAGCAGTACGTC. It codes for CAGGEAYEQYV.

There are many counts of this clonotype. V gene TRBV5-5 combines with J gene TRBJ1-1, with a possible D match to TRBD1 (5 bases). The germline gives CDR1 SGHKS, CDR2 YYEKEE (reference sequence). The V end was cut by 2 bases, the J end by 6 bases, with 11 bases between. The CDR3 length is 13 residues. The CDR3 protein is CASSFVGAPEAFF. The CDR3 DNA reads TGTGCCAGCAGCTTCGTCGGGGCCCCTGAAGCTTTCTTT.

The table lists this clonotype with many counts. This rearrangement joins TRBV5-1 to TRBJ2-2; D tentatively reads TRBD1 or TRBD2 (5 bases each). V lost 4 bases and J 4 bases, leaving 11 bases between the germline ends. Germline CDR1 SGHRS, CDR2 YFSETQ. The CDR3 consists of 14 residues. The CDR3 sequence is CASSGIGTTGELFF. The CDR3 DNA reads TGCGCCAGCAGCGGTATCGGGACCACCGGGGAGCTGTTTTTT.

This clonotype was detected many times. This sequence joins TRBV7-9 and TRBJ2-1; 8 bases are shared with TRBD2. J was trimmed by 6 bases and V by 3 bases; bases with no gene match: 7. This CDR3 spans 15 amino acids. CDR1 is SEHNR and CDR2 is FQNEAQ in the germline V gene (reference sequence). The CDR3 DNA is TGTGCCAGCAGCTTGGAAGCGGGAGCCCCCAATGAGCAGTTCTTC. Translation gives CASSLEAGAPNEQFF.

This clonotype has at least ten counts. V is TRBV7-6 and J is TRBJ2-5, with TRBD1 identical over 10 bases. The V and J ends lost 2 bases and 5 bases, in that order; junction bases with no gene match: 11. CDR3 size: 17 residues. Germline V gene lookup returns CDR1 SGHVS and CDR2 FNYEAQ. CDR3 protein: CASSLSRSTGGAETQYF. For the CDR3, the DNA is TGTGCCAGCAGCTTATCTCGATCGACAGGGGGCGCGGAGACCCAGTACTTC.

This clonotype was observed a handful of times. The CDR3, as DNA: TGCAGTGAATTGGACAGGGGAGGCGAGCAGTACTTC. Translation: CSELDRGGEQYF. The chain uses TRBV20-1 and TRBJ2-7; TRBD1 agrees at 9 bases. The CDR3 consists of 12 residues. The V segment lost 7 bases and the J segment 6 bases; nucleotides outside the gene matches: 7. Germline CDR1 is DFQATT and CDR2 is SNEGSKA (reference sequence).

This clonotype was observed many times. Relative to the germline gene, one junction end is altered; a read error may explain this. The V gene is TRBV24-1, the J gene TRBJ2-2; no reliable D call. Looked up from germline, CDR1 is KGHDR and CDR2 is SFDVKD. CDR3 length: 14 amino acids. The CDR3 loop reads CATGEWGNTGELFF. The CDR3 DNA reads as TGTGCCACCGGTGAATGGGGGAACACCGGGGAGCTGTTTTTT.

This clonotype was seen at least ten times. J is TRBJ2-7 and V is TRBV5-1; tentative D call: TRBD1 (6 bases). Germline V gives CDR1 SGHRS, CDR2 YFSETQ. The CDR3 runs to 17 residues. Trimming took off 0 bases at V and 1 base at J, with 17 bases between the two ends. In DNA, the CDR3 is TGCGCCAGCAGCTTGGCCCGAGGTGGGGGCGCGTCCTACGAGCAGTACTTC. It specifies CASSLARGGGASYEQYF.

The rearrangement joins TRBV10-3 to TRBJ2-3; D unresolved. V gave up 11 bases and J gave up 4 bases, with 10 bases separating them. The CDR3 length is 11 residues. Germline CDR1 is ENHRY and CDR2 is SYGVKD. DNA for the CDR3: TGTGCCTCATCCGACCCAGATACGCAGTATTTT. Encoded protein: CASSDPDTQYF.

The chain carries TRBV6-5 and TRBJ2-2, with D tentatively TRBD1 or TRBD2 (5 bases each). The CDR3 runs to 13 residues. V dropped 2 bases and J dropped 8 bases, with 9 bases sitting between them. Per the germline V gene, CDR1 is MNHEY and CDR2 is SVGAGI. The CDR3 protein is CASSYLEGGELFF. The DNA of the CDR3 is TGTGCCAGCAGTTACCTTGAGGGGGGGGAGCTGTTTTTT.

This clonotype was picked up many times. This chain links TRBV27 with TRBJ2-3, with TRBD1 identical over 8 bases. Germline trimming cut 0 bases from V and 3 bases from J; bases unmatched to any gene: 11. Germline lookup yields CDR1 MNHEY and CDR2 SMNVEV (reference sequence). This CDR3 has 18 residues. CDR3 residues: CASSLSVLPQGATDTQYF. DNA for the CDR3: TGTGCCAGCAGTTTATCCGTTCTGCCGCAGGGGGCAACAGATACGCAGTATTTT.

In its sample, this clonotype was seen many times. The chain has TRBV7-9 and TRBJ1-5, with 8 bases matching TRBD1. Germline V CDR1 and CDR2: SEHNR, FQNEAQ (reference sequence). V was clipped by 4 bases and J by 1 base; unmatched bases: 6. This CDR3 has 16 amino acids. CDR3 DNA: TGTGCCAGCAGCTCGTGGCGGGACAGGAGCAATCAGCCCCAGCATTTT. As protein: CASSSWRDRSNQPQHF.

This clonotype showed up many times. The rearrangement joins TRBV6-5 to TRBJ2-1; tentative D call: TRBD2 (5 bases). V was cut by 10 bases and J by 0 bases, with 13 bases left in between. The CDR3 contains 14 residues. The germline CDR1 and CDR2 sequences are MNHEY and SVGAGI. The CDR3 DNA follows: TGTGCCACCCGGGAAGCGGTCTCCTACAATGAGCAGTTCTTC. This gives the protein CATREAVSYNEQFF.

This clonotype has ten or more counts. V usage is TRBV2 and J usage is TRBJ1-4; no clear D gene. The V gene lost 5 bases and the J gene lost 4 bases, with 8 bases spanning the gap. The CDR3 extends over 13 amino acids. Germline CDR1 and CDR2: SNHLY and FYNNEI. CDR3 loop: CASSLQINEKLFF. The CDR3 region has the DNA TGTGCCAGCAGTCTACAGATTAATGAAAAACTGTTTTTT.

There are many counts of this clonotype. The genes are TRBV5-6 and TRBJ2-7, with D perhaps given as TRBD1 or TRBD2 (5 bases each). The V end lost 4 bases, the J end lost 0 bases, and 11 bases lay between the germline ends. Germline CDR1 is SGHDT and CDR2 is YYEEEE. CDR3 length: 14 amino acids. The chain's CDR3 is CASSKRDGSYEQYF. For the CDR3, the DNA is TGTGCCAGCAGCAAAAGGGACGGCTCCTACGAGCAGTACTTC.

V is TRBV27 and J is TRBJ2-3; the match to TRBD2 covers 8 bases. Germline assignment: CDR1 MNHEY and CDR2 SMNVEV (reference sequence). With V trimmed by 4 bases and J by 0 bases, 12 bases remained unmatched. This CDR3 region has 18 residues. CDR3 in DNA: TGTGCCAGCAGTTACTCGGGGGGGGCCGTCTCTAGCACAGATACGCAGTATTTT. Protein product: CASSYSGGAVSSTDTQYF.

The chain recombines TRBV24-1 with TRBJ2-1; TRBD2 is a possible D gene (5 bases). V lost 4 bases to trimming and J lost 6 bases, with 12 bases between them. This CDR3 is 14 amino acids long. CDR1 and CDR2 (germline): KGHDR, SFDVKD. CDR3 in DNA: TGTGCCACCAGTGAGGGGAGAGTTTCCAATGAGCAGTTCTTC. The encoded protein is CATSEGRVSNEQFF.

Many counts were recorded for this clonotype. The rearrangement uses TRBV20-1 and TRBJ2-1; 10 nucleotides agree with TRBD1. The CDR3 covers 15 residues. CDR1 DFQATT and CDR2 SNEGSKA come from the germline V gene (reference sequence). Trimming at V came to 6 bases and at J to 6 bases, leaving 11 bases not matched to a gene. CDR3 DNA: TGCAGTGCCGCCCGCGGGACAGGGGAGGTCAATGAGCAGTTCTTC. This sequence encodes CSAARGTGEVNEQFF.

This clonotype was seen many times. The V gene is TRBV15, the J gene TRBJ2-3; D uncertain. V was trimmed by 1 base and J by 2 bases, leaving 13 bases between them. This CDR3 region has 16 residues. Germline V gives CDR1 LNHNV, CDR2 YYDKDF (reference sequence). The CDR3 here is CATSRGVSDSTDTQYF. DNA of the CDR3: TGTGCCACCAGCAGAGGGGTCAGCGATTCCACAGATACGCAGTATTTT.